A selection of T cell receptor beta chains follows, all from one sample in a study of blood T cell repertoires in COVID-19. Some clones are missing from TCRdb's copy, which holds only in-frame ones; the method was immunoSEQ multiplex PCR. This table has nearly 55,000 clones, 86% appearing once. The sample was peripheral blood. These receptors were obtained from a man between 65 and 85 years old with active COVID-19. Both conserved end residues are part of each CDR3. D genes are given only for firm matches. Clone sizes are given selectively: once, few, many, or a class where the clone is expanded.

j_gene	v_gene	abundance	d_gene	CDR3aa	CDR3nt
TRBJ2-2	TRBV27	.	.	CASSLLGTGELFF	TGTGCCAGCAGTTTACTCGGCACCGGGGAGCTGTTTTTT
TRBJ1-1	TRBV9	.	.	CASSVAEAMNTEAFF	TGTGCCAGCAGCGTAGCCGAGGCCATGAACACTGAAGCTTTCTTT
TRBJ1-3	TRBV5-4	.	.	CASSPGRSSGNTIYF	TGTGCCAGCAGCCCCGGTCGGAGTTCTGGAAACACCATATATTTT
TRBJ1-1	TRBV7-2	.	.	CASSLAVLRQASGAFF	TGTGCCAGCAGCTTAGCGGTCCTCAGACAGGCGAGTGGAGCTTTCTTT
TRBJ1-3	TRBV7-9	few	.	CASSPGVGNTIYF	TGTGCCAGCAGCCCAGGGGTCGGAAACACCATATATTTT
TRBJ2-5	TRBV19	.	.	CASKEGGEETQYF	TGTGCCAGTAAGGAGGGGGGGGAAGAGACCCAGTACTTC
TRBJ1-6	TRBV5-6	.	.	CASSLGSPSNSPLHF	TGTGCCAGCAGCTTGGGTTCCCCCTCCAATTCACCCCTCCACTTT
TRBJ2-2	TRBV4-2	once	TRBD2	CASSPLGTSGGGELFF	TGTGCCAGCAGCCCACTTGGGACTAGCGGGGGTGGGGAGCTGTTTTTT
TRBJ2-3	TRBV10-3	.	TRBD1	CAVRDRGSDTQYF	TGTGCCGTCCGGGACAGGGGTTCAGATACGCAGTATTTT
TRBJ2-3	TRBV27	.	.	CASSLFGADTQYF	TGTGCCAGCAGTTTATTCGGGGCAGATACGCAGTATTTT
TRBJ1-3	TRBV27	.	TRBD1	CASSPHRGGTIYF	TGTGCCAGCTCGCCCCACAGGGGTGGCACCATATATTTT
TRBJ1-3	TRBV6-1	few	.	CASSELTGRNTIYF	TGTGCCAGCAGTGAATTAACGGGAAGAAACACCATATATTTT
TRBJ2-2	TRBV2	.	.	CASSEGQTGELFF	TGTGCCAGCAGTGAGGGGCAGACCGGGGAGCTGTTTTTT
TRBJ1-5	TRBV6-5	once	TRBD1	CASSYSGTGTIQPQHF	TGTGCCAGCAGTTACTCCGGGACAGGGACAATCCAGCCCCAGCATTTT
TRBJ1-3	TRBV2	.	.	CASSAVSGNTIYF	TGTGCCAGCAGTGCAGTATCAGGAAACACCATATATTTT
TRBJ1-1	TRBV3-1/TRBV3-2	.	.	CASSPEAGSANTEAFF	TGTGCCAGCAGCCCCGAGGCAGGGTCGGCGAACACTGAAGCTTTCTTT
TRBJ1-1	TRBV6-2/TRBV6-3	.	TRBD1	CASSYPGDSLLNTEAFF	TGTGCCAGCAGTTACCCCGGGGACAGCTTACTTAACACTGAAGCTTTCTTT
TRBJ1-2	TRBV14	.	.	CASSHQGRNGYTF	TGTGCCAGCAGCCACCAGGGAAGAAATGGCTACACCTTC
TRBJ2-1	TRBV11-1	.	TRBD2	CASSHGGNEQFF	TGTGCCAGCAGCCACGGGGGGAATGAGCAGTTCTTC
TRBJ1-1	TRBV6-5	.	TRBD1	CASTVQGAETEAFF	TGTGCCAGCACCGTACAGGGGGCTGAAACTGAAGCTTTCTTT
TRBJ1-1	TRBV10-3	once	.	CAISGGGNTEAFF	TGTGCCATCAGTGGCGGGGGGAACACTGAAGCTTTCTTT
TRBJ2-7	TRBV2	.	.	CASSEAAASGQYF	TGTGCCAGCAGTGAAGCGGCGGCTTCGGGGCAGTACTTC
TRBJ2-6	TRBV4-3	many	.	CASSFQGGSGANVLTF	TGCGCCAGCAGCTTCCAGGGAGGCTCTGGGGCCAACGTCCTGACTTTC
TRBJ2-1	TRBV20-1	.	.	CSASPYRGRGYNEQFF	TGCAGTGCTAGTCCGTATAGGGGCAGGGGTTACAATGAGCAGTTCTTC
TRBJ1-1	TRBV19	.	TRBD1	CASVPGQGRMNTEAFF	TGTGCCAGTGTTCCGGGACAGGGACGTATGAACACTGAAGCTTTCTTT
TRBJ1-2	TRBV13	.	TRBD1	CASSARTGSSVAGINYGYTF	TGTGCCAGCAGCGCCCGGACAGGGTCCTCGGTGGCGGGAATTAACTATGGCTACACCTTC
TRBJ1-2	TRBV18	.	TRBD1	CASSPGTGTNYGYTF	TGTGCCAGCTCGCCCGGGACAGGAACCAACTATGGCTACACCTTC
TRBJ2-7	TRBV5-1	.	.	CASSVQGSRSYEQYF	TGCGCCAGCAGCGTTCAGGGGTCACGCTCCTACGAGCAGTACTTC
TRBJ2-1	TRBV6-5	.	.	CASSYRDISYNEQFF	TGTGCCAGCAGTTACCGGGACATCTCCTACAATGAGCAGTTCTTC
TRBJ2-3	TRBV9	.	.	CASSYQVGLRTDTQYF	TGTGCCAGCAGCTACCAGGTTGGGCTGAGAACAGATACGCAGTATTTT
TRBJ2-7	TRBV2	.	.	CASKPRAYEQYF	TGTGCCAGCAAGCCCCGAGCCTACGAGCAGTACTTC